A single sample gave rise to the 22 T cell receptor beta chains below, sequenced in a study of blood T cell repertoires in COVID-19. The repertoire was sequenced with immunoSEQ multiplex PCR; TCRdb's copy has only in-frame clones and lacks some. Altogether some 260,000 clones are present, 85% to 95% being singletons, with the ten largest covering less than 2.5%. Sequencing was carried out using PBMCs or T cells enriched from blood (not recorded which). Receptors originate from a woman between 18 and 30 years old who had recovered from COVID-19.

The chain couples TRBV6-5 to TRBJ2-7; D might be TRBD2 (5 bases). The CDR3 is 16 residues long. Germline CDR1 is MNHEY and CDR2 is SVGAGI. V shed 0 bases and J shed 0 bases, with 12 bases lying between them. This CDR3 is CASSYSRTGSSYEQYF. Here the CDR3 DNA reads TGTGCCAGCAGTTACTCGAGGACTGGGAGCTCCTACGAGCAGTACTTC.

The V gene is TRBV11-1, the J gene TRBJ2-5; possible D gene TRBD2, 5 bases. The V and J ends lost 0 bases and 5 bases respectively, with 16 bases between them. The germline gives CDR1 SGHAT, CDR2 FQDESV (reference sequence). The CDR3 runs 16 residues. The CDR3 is CASSLASGVFSETQYF. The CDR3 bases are TGTGCCAGCAGCTTAGCTTCCGGGGTGTTTTCGGAGACCCAGTACTTC.

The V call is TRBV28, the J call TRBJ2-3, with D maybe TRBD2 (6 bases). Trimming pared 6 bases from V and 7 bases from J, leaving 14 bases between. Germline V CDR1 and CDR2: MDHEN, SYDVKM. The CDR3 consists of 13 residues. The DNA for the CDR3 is TGTGCCAGCAGAACTCCGGCGGGAAATACGCAGTATTTT. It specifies CASRTPAGNTQYF.

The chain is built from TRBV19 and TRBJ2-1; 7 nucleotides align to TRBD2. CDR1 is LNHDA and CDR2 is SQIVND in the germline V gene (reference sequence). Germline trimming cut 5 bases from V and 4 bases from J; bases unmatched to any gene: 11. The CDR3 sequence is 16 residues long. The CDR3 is CASSPLGGRGYNEQFF. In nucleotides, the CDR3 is TGTGCCAGTAGTCCGCTTGGCGGGAGAGGGTACAATGAGCAGTTCTTC.

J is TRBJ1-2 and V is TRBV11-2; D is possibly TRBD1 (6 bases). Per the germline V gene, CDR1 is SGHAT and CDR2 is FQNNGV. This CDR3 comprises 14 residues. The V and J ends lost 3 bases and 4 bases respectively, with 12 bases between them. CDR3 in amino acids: CASSFAGASYGYTF. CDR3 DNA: TGTGCCAGCAGCTTTGCAGGGGCGAGCTATGGCTACACCTTC. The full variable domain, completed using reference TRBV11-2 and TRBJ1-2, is EAGVAQSPRYKIIEKRQSVAFWCNPISGHATLYWYQQILGQGPKLLIQFQNNGVVDDSQLPKDRFSAERLKGVDSTLKIQPAKLEDSAVYLCASSFAGASYGYTFGSGTRLTVV.

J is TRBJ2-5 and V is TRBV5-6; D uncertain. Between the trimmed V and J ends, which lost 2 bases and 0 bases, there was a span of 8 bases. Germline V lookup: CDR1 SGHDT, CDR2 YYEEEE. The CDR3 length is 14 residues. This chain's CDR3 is CASSFRPYQETQYF. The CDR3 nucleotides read TGTGCCAGCAGCTTCAGGCCCTACCAAGAGACCCAGTACTTC.

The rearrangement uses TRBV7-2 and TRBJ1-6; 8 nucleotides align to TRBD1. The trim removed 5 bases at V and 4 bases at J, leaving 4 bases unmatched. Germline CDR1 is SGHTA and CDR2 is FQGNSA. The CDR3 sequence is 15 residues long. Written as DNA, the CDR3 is TGTGCCAGCAGCACGGGACAGGTGTATAATTCACCCCTCCACTTT. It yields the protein CASSTGQVYNSPLHF.

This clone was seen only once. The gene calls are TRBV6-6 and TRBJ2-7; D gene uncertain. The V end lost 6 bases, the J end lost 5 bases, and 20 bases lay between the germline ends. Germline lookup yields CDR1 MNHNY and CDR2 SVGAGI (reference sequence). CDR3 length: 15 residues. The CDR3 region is CASSPVAPSVHEQYF. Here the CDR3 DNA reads TGTGCCAGCAGCCCCGTTGCTCCCTCGGTCCACGAGCAGTACTTC.

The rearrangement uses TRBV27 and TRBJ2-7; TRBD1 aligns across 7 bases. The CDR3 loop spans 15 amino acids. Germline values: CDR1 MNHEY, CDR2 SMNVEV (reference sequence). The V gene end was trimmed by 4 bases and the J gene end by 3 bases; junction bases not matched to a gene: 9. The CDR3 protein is CASSSRQGLIYEQYF. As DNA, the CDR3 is TGTGCCAGCAGTTCCAGACAGGGTCTTATCTACGAGCAGTACTTC.

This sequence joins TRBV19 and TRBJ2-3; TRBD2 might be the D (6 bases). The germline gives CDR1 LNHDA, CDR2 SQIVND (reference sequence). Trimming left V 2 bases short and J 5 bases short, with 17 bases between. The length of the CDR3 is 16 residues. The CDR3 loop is CASSINPGGVIDTQYF. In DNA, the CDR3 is TGTGCCAGTAGTATAAACCCAGGAGGGGTTATAGATACGCAGTATTTT.

The CDR3, as DNA: TGCAGCGTTGTGTTATTGTTTCTGAGGGATAGGGAGACCCAGTACTTC. Its translation is CSVVLLFLRDRETQYF. The rearrangement joins TRBV29-1 to TRBJ2-5, with a tentative D call TRBD2 (5 bases). The CDR3 length is 16 residues. V was pared by 4 bases and J by 5 bases, with 23 bases between. Germline CDR1 reads SQVTM; CDR2 reads ANQGSEA.

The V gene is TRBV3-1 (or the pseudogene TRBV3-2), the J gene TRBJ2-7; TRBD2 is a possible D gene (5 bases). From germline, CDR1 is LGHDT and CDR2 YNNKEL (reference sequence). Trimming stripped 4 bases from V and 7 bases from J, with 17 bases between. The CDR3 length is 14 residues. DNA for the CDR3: TGTGCCAGCAGCCCGAGGGCTGGGCGTGGGGAGCAGTACTTC. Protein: CASSPRAGRGEQYF.

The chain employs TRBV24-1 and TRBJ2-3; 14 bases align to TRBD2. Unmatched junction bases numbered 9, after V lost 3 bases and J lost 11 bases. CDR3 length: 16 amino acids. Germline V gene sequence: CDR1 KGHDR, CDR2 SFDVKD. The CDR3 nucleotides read TGTGCCACCAGTGATCCCAGACTAGCGGGGGGGCAGGGGCAGTATTTT. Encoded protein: CATSDPRLAGGQGQYF.

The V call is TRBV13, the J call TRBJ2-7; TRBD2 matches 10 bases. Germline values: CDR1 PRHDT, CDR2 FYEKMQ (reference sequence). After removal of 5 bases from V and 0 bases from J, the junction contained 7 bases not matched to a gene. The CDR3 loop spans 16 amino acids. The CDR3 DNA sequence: TGTGCCAGCAGCCCCCTCACTAGCGGGAACTCCTACGAGCAGTACTTC. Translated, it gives CASSPLTSGNSYEQYF.

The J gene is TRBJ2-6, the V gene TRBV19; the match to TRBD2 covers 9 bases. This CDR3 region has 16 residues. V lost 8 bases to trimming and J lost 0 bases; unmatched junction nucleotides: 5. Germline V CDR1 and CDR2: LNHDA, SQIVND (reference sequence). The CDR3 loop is CASSSGTFSGANVLTF. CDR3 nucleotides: TGTGCCAGTTCTAGCGGGACCTTCTCTGGGGCCAACGTCCTGACTTTC.

The CDR3 DNA sequence: TGTGCCAGCTCACCCTTAGGGACGGGGGACACTGAAGCTTTCTTT. Translated, it gives CASSPLGTGDTEAFF. The J gene is TRBJ1-1, the V gene TRBV18; possible D gene TRBD1, 5 bases. The germline gives CDR1 KGHSH, CDR2 LQKENI. V gave up 3 bases and J gave up 3 bases, with 14 bases separating them. The CDR3 loop spans 15 amino acids.

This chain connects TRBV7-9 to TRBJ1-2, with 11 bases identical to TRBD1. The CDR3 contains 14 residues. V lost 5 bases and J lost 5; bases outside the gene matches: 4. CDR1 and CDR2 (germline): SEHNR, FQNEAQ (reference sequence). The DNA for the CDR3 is TGTGCCAGCAGCCCGGGACAGGGGGGATATGGCTACACCTTC. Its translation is CASSPGQGGYGYTF. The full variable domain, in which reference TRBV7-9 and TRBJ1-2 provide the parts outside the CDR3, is DTGVSQNPRHKITKRGQNVTFRCDPISEHNRLYWYRQTLGQGPEFLTYFQNEAQLEKSRLLSDRFSAERPKGSFSTLEIQRTEQGDSAMYLCASSPGQGGYGYTFGSGTRLTVV.

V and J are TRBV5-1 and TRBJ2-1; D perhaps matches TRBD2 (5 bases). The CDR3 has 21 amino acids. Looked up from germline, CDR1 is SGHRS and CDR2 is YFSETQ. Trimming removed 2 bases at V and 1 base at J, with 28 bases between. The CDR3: CASSFRPDVGNSVPSYNEQFF. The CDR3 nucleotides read TGCGCCAGCAGCTTTCGGCCCGACGTGGGAAATAGCGTCCCGTCCTACAATGAGCAGTTCTTC.

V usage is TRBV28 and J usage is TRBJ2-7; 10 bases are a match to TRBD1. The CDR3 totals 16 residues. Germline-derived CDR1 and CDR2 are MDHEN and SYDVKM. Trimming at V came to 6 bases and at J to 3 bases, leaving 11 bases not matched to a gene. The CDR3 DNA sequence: TGTGCCAGCAGCCTGTTATTCGGGACAGGGGACTACGAGCAGTACTTC. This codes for CASSLLFGTGDYEQYF.

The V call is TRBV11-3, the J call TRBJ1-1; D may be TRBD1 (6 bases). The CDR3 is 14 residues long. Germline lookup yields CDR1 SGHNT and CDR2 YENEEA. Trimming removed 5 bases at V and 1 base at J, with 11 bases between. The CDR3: CASSGSGQNTEAFF. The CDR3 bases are TGTGCCAGCAGCGGTTCGGGACAGAACACTGAAGCTTTCTTT.

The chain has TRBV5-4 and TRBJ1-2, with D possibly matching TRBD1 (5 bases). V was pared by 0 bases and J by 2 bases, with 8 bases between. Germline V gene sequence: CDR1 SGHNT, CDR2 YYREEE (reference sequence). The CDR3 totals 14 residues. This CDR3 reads CASSLAGVNYGYTF. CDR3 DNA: TGTGCCAGCAGCTTGGCGGGGGTGAACTATGGCTACACCTTC.

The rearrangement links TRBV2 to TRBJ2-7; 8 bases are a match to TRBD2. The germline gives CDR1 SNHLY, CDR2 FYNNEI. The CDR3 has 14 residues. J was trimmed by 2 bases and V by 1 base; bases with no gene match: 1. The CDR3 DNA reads TGTGCCAGCAGTGAAGTCGGGGGGGCCTACGAGCAGTACTTC. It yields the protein CASSEVGGAYEQYF.